This TCR beta chain was found in a study of T cell clusters in autoimmune cytopenias. One tube held mixed TRB-A and TRB-B primer pools for touch-down PCR. After re-calling the multiplex PCR reads, TCRdb lists one entry per CDR3 protein, DNA absent. The sample spans 9,000 to 15,000 distinct CDR3 sequences; the ten largest clones claim about a quarter. TRB amplification used 250 ng of peripheral blood genomic DNA. This CDR3 region has 13 residues. Per germline, CDR1 LNHDA and CDR2 SQIVND (reference sequence). These data were also filed under a second study, of T cell repertoires in aging, cancer and after chemotherapy. From that report: Compared with age-matched healthy donors, untreated hematological or solid cancer patients showed higher blood TCR clonality.

V is TRBV19 and J is TRBJ1-4; TCRdb's D call, TRBD1, is unchecked because there is no DNA. The specimen sequenced was peripheral blood. The TCR comes from a human donor in good health. CDR3 sequence: CATSTGGFEKLFF.